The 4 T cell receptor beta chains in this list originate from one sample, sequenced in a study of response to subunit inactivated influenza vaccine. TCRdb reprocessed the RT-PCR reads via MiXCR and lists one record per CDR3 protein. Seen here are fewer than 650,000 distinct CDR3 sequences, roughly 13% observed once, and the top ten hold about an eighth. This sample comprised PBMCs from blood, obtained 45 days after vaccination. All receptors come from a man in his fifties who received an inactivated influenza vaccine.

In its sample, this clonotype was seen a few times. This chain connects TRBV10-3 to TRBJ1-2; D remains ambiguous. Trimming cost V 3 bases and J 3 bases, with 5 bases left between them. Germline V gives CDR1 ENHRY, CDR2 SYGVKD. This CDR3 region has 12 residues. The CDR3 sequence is CAISEDHYGYTF. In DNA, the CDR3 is TGTGCCATCAGTGAAGACCACTATGGCTACACCTTC.

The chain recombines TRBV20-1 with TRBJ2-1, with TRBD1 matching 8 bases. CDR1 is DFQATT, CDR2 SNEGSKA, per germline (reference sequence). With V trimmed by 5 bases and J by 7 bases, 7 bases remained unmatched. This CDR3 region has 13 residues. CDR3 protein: CSAWTGYSNEQFF. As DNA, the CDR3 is TGCAGTGCTTGGACAGGGTATAGTAATGAGCAGTTCTTC.

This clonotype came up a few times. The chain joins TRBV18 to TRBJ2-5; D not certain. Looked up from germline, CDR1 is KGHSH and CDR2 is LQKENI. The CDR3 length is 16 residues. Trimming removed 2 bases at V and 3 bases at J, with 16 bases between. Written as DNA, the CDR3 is TGTGCCAGCTCACCAATACCCTCTCCAGGCGAAGAGACCCAGTACTTC. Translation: CASSPIPSPGEETQYF. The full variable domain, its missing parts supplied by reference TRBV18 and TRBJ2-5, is NAGVMQNPRHLVRRRGQEARLRCSPMKGHSHVYWYRQLPEEGLKFMVYLQKENIIDESGMPKERFSAEFPKEGPSILRIQQVVRGDSAAYFCASSPIPSPGEETQYFGPGTRLLVL.

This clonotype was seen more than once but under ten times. The CDR3 sequence: CASSQSAVISGANVLTF. CDR3 nucleotides: TGTGCCAGCAGCCAGTCAGCCGTAATCTCTGGGGCCAACGTCCTGACTTTC. The chain recombines TRBV3-1 with TRBJ2-6; D uncertain. Germline CDR1 is LGHDT and CDR2 is YNNKEL (reference sequence). V gave up 3 bases and J gave up 0 bases, with 12 bases separating them. There are 17 residues in the CDR3.